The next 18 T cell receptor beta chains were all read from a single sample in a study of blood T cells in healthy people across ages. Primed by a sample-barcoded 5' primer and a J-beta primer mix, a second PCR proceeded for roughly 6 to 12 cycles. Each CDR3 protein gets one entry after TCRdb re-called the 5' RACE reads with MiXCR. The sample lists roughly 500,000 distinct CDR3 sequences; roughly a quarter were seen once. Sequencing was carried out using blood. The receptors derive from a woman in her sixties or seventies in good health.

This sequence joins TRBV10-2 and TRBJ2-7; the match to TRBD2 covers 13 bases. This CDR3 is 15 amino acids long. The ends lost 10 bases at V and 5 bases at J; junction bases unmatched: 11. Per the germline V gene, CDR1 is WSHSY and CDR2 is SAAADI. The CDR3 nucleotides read TGCGCCACCACTCTCCGACTAGCGGGGGGAAACGAGCAGTACTTC. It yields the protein CATTLRLAGGNEQYF.

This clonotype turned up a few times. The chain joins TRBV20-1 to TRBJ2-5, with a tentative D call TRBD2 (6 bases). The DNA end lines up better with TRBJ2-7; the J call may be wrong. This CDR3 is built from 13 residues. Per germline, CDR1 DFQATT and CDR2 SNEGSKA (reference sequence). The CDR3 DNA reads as TGCAGTGCCACCGCGGGGCGAGTGCGCGAGCAGTACTTC. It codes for CSATAGRVREQYF.

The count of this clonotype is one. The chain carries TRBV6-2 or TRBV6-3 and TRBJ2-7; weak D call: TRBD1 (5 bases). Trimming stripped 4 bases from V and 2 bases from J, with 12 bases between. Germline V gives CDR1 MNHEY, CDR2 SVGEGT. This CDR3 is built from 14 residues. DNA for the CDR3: TGTGCCAGCAGTTTCTGTGACAGCCCCTACGAGCAGTACTTC. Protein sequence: CASSFCDSPYEQYF.

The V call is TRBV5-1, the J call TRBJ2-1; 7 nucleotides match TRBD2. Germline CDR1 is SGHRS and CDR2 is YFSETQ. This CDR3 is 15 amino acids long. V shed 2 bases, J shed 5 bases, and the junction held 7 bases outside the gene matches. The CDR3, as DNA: TGCGCCAGCAGCTTACCAGCGGGGAACCACAATGAGCAGTTCTTC. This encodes CASSLPAGNHNEQFF.

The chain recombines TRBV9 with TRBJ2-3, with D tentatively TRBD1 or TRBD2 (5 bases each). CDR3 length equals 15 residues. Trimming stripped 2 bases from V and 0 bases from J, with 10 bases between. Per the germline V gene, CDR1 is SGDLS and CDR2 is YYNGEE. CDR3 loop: CASSVAGTSTDTQYF. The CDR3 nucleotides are TGTGCCAGCAGCGTCGCAGGGACCAGCACAGATACGCAGTATTTT.

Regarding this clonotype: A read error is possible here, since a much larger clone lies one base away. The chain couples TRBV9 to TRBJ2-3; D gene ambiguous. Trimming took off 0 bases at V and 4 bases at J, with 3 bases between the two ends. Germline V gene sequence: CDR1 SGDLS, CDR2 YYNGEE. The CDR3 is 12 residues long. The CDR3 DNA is TGTGCCAGCAGCGTAGGGCCAGATACGCAGTATTTT. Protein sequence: CASSVGPDTQYF. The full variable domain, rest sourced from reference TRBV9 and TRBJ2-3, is DSGVTQTPKHLITATGQRVTLRCSPRSGDLSVYWYQQSLDQGLQFLIQYYNGEERAKGNILERFSAQQFPDLHSELNLSSLELGDSALYFCASSVGPDTQYFGPGTRLTVL.

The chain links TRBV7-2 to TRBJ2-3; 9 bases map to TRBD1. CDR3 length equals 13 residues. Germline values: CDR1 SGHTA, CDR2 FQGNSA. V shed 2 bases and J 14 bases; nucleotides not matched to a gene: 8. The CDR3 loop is CASSLNRDRVAYF. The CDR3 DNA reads TGTGCCAGCAGCTTAAATCGGGACAGGGTCGCGTATTTT.

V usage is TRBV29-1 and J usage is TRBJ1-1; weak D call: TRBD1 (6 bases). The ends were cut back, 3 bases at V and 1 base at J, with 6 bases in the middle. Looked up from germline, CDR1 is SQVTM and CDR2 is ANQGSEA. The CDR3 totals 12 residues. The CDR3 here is CSVEGANTEAFF. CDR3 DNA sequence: TGCAGCGTTGAGGGGGCGAACACTGAAGCTTTCTTT.

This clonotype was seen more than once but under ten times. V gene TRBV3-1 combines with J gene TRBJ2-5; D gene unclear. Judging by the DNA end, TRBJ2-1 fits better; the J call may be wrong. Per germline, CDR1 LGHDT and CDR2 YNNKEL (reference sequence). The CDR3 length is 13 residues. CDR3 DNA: TGTGCCAGCAGCCGCACAAGGGACAATGAGCAGTTCTTC. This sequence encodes CASSRTRDNEQFF.

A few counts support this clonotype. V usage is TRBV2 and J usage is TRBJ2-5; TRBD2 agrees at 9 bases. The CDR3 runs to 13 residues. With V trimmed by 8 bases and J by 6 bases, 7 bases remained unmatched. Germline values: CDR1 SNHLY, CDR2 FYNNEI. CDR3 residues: CASLGTSRKTQYF. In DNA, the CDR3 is TGTGCCAGCCTCGGGACTAGCCGGAAGACCCAGTACTTC.

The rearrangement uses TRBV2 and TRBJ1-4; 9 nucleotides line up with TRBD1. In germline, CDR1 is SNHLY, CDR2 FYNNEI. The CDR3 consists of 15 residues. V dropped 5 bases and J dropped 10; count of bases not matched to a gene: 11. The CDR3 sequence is CASSRDRDSVGKLFF. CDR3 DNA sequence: TGTGCCAGCAGTCGGGACAGGGATAGCGTGGGAAAACTGTTTTTT.

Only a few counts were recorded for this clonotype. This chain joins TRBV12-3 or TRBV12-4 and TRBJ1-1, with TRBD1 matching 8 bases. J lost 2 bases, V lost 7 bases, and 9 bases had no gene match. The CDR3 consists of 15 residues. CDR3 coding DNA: TGTGCCAGCACAGGGGGCTCGTACGCAAACACTGAAGCTTTCTTT. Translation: CASTGGSYANTEAFF.

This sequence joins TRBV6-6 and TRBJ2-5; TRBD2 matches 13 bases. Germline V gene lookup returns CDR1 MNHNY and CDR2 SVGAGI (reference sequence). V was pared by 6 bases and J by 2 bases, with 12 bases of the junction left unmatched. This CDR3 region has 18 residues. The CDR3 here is CASSRAPGLAGKQETQYF. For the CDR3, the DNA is TGTGCCAGCAGCCGCGCACCGGGACTAGCGGGGAAACAAGAGACCCAGTACTTC.

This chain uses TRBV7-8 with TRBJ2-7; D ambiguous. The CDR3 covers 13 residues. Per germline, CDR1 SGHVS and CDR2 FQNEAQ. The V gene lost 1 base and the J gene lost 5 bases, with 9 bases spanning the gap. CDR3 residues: CASSLEGPDEQYF. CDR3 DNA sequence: TGTGCCAGCAGCTTAGAGGGTCCCGACGAGCAGTACTTC.

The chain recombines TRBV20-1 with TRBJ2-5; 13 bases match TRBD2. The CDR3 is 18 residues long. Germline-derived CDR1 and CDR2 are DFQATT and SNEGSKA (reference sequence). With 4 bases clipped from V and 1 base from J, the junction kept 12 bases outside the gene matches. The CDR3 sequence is CSAKSGTSGKTAQETQYF. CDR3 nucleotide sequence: TGCAGTGCTAAATCCGGGACTAGCGGGAAGACGGCCCAAGAGACCCAGTACTTC.

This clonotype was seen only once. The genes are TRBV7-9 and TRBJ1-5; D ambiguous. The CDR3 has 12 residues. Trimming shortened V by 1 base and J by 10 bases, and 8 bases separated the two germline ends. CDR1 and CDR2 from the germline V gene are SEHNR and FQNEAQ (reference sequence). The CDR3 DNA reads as TGTGCCAGCAGCTTAGACATTGGCCCCCAGCATTTT. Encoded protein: CASSLDIGPQHF. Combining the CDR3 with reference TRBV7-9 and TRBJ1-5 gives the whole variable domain DTGVSQNPRHKITKRGQNVTFRCDPISEHNRLYWYRQTLGQGPEFLTYFQNEAQLEKSRLLSDRFSAERPKGSFSTLEIQRTEQGDSAMYLCASSLDIGPQHFGDGTRLSIL.

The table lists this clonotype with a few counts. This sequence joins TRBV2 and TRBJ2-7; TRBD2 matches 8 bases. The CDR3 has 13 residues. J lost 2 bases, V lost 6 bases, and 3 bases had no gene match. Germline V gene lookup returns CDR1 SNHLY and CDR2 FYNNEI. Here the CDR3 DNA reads TGTGCCAGCAGGAGCGGGGGAACCTACGAGCAGTACTTC. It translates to CASRSGGTYEQYF. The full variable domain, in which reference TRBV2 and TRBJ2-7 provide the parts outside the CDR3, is EPEVTQTPSHQVTQMGQEVILRCVPISNHLYFYWYRQILGQKVEFLVSFYNNEISEKSEIFDDQFSVERPDGSNFTLKIRSTKLEDSAMYFCASRSGGTYEQYFGPGTRLTVT.

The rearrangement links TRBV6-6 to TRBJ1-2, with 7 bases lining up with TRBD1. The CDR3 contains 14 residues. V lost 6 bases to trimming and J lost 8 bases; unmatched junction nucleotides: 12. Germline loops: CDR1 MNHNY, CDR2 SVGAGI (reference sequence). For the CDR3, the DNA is TGTGCCAGCAGACGCACAGGGGAGGTTCGGGGCTACACCTTC. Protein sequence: CASRRTGEVRGYTF.